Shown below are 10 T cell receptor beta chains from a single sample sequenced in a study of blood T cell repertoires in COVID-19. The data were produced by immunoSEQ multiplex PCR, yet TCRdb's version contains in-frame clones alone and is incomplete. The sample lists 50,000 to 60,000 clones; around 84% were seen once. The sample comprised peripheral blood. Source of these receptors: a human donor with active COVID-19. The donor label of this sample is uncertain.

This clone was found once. This CDR3 reads CASRPSGGYNEQFF. The CDR3 DNA sequence: TGTGCCAGCAGACCTAGCGGGGGGTACAATGAGCAGTTCTTC. This chain uses TRBV4-2 with TRBJ2-1; 11 bases fit TRBD2. The ends lost 6 bases at V and 4 bases at J; junction bases unmatched: 2. CDR3 length: 14 residues. The germline V gene has CDR1 LGHNA and CDR2 YNFKEQ.

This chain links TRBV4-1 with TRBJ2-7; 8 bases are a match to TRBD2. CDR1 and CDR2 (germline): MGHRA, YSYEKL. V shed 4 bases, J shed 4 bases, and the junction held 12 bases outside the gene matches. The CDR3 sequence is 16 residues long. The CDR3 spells CASSPRGGGRSYEQYF. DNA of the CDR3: TGCGCCAGCAGCCCAAGGGGGGGCGGGAGGTCGTACGAGCAGTACTTC.

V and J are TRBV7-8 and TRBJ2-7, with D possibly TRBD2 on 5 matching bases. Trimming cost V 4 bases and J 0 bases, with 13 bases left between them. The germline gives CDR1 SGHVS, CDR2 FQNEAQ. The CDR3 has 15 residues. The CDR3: CASSSLAVSSYEQYF. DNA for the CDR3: TGTGCCAGCAGCTCCCTAGCCGTAAGCTCCTACGAGCAGTACTTC.

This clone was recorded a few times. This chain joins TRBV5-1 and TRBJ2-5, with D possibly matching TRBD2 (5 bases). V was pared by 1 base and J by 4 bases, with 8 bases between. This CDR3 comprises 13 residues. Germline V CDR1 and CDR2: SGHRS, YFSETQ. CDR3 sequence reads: CASSLPGGETQYF. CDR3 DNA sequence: TGCGCCAGCAGCTTGCCAGGAGGAGAGACCCAGTACTTC.

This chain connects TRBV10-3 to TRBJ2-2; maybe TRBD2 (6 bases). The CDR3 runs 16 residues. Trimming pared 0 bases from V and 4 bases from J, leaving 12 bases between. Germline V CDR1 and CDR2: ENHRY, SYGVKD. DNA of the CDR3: TGTGCCATCAGTGAGTCGGGTAGGAGGGTCACCGGGGAGCTGTTTTTT. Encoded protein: CAISESGRRVTGELFF.

CDR3 in amino acids: CASSSFSPGTEAFF. DNA of the CDR3: TGTGCCAGCTCCTCGTTCTCGCCGGGTACTGAAGCTTTCTTT. The chain is built from TRBV18 and TRBJ1-1; D gene unclear. This CDR3 has 14 amino acids. V lost 6 bases, J lost 5 bases, and 16 bases lay in between. Germline V CDR1 and CDR2: KGHSH, LQKENI.

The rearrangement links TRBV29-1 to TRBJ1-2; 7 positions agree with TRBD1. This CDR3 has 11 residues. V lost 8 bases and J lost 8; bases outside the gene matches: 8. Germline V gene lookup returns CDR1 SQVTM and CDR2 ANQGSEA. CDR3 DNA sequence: TGCAGCACAGGGGACGTCGGGGGCTACACCTTC. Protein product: CSTGDVGGYTF.

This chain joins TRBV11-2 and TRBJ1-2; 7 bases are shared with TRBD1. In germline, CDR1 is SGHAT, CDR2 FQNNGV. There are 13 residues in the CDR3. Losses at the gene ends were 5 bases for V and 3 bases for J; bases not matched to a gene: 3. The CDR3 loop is CASSRDSYYGYTF. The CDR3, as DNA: TGTGCCAGCAGCCGGGACAGCTACTATGGCTACACCTTC.

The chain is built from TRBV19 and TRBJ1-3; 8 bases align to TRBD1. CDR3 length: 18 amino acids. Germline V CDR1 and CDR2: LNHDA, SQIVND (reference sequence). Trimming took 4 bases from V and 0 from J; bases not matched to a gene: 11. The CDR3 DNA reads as TGTGCCAGTAGTAGACGCCCGGGACAGGCCATCTCTGGAAACACCATATATTTT. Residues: CASSRRPGQAISGNTIYF.

The CDR3 DNA reads as TGTGCCAGTAGTATAGATGGTTCCGGGGGGCCGTACTTC. As protein: CASSIDGSGGPYF. The chain recombines TRBV19 with TRBJ2-7; TRBD2 is a possible D gene (7 bases). Deletions cut 0 bases from V and 12 bases from J, with 15 bases between. Looked up from germline, CDR1 is LNHDA and CDR2 is SQIVND (reference sequence). This CDR3 has 13 residues. The full variable domain, completed using reference TRBV19 and TRBJ2-7, is DGGITQSPKYLFRKEGQNVTLSCEQNLNHDAMYWYRQDPGQGLRLIYYSQIVNDFQKGDIAEGYSVSREKKESFPLTVTSAQKNPTAFYLCASSIDGSGGPYFGPGTRLTVT.